One T cell receptor beta chain is described in this entry. These data belong to a study of cytomegalovirus exposure and HLA in healthy donors. The PCR had 60 Vbeta and 13 Jbeta primers. Produced via immunoSEQ multiplex PCR; TCRdb's table is partial and in-frame only. The table shows about 120,000 clones, with about 70% occurring only once. Material for sequencing was PBMCs. This TCR came from a woman aged 40 to 49 in good health and CMV-seropositive.

CDR3 region: CASSPQGQNTEAFF. As DNA, the CDR3 is TGTGCCAGCAGCCCGCAGGGTCAGAACACTGAAGCTTTCTTT. The V and J genes are TRBV5-4 and TRBJ1-1; the D gene is possibly TRBD1 (5 bases). Trimming left V 4 bases short and J 1 base short, with 11 bases between. Germline V gene sequence: CDR1 SGHNT, CDR2 YYREEE (reference sequence). This CDR3 has 14 amino acids.